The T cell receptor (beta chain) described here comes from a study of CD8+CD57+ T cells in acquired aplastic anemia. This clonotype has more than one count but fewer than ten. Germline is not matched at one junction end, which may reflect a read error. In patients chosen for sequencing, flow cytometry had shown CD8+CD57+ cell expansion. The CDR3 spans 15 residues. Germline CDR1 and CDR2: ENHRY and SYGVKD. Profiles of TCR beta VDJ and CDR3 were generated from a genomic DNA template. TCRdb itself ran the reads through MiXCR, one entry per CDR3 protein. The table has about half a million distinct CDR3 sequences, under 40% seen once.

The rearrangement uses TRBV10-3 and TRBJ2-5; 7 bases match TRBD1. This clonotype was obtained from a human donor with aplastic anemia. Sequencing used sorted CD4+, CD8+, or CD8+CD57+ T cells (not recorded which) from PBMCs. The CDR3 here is CASSEYGTDQETQYF. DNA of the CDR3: TGTGCCAGCAGTGAATATGGGACAGACCAAGAGACCCAGTACTTC.